Listed here are 8 T cell receptor beta chains from one sample, sequenced in a study of cytomegalovirus exposure and HLA in healthy donors. With 60 Vbeta and 13 Jbeta primers, the PCR was carried out. The repertoire was sequenced with immunoSEQ multiplex PCR; TCRdb's copy has only in-frame clones and lacks some. Of about 43,000 clones listed, about 60% are singletons. The specimen sequenced was PBMCs. The receptor set was obtained from a man aged 60-69 years in good health and CMV-seropositive.

V usage is TRBV5-4 and J usage is TRBJ2-5; 9 bases match TRBD1. V gave up 3 bases and J gave up 5 bases; unmatched junction bases: 2. The germline CDR1 and CDR2 sequences are SGHNT and YYREEE (reference sequence). CDR3 size: 13 residues. The CDR3 protein is CASSWDRAETQYF. The DNA for the CDR3 is TGTGCCAGCAGCTGGGACAGGGCGGAGACCCAGTACTTC.

The J gene is TRBJ2-6, the V gene TRBV27, with D unresolved. Germline V gene data show CDR1 as MNHEY and CDR2 as SMNVEV (reference sequence). Trimming took 8 bases from V and 0 from J, leaving 17 bases between them. This CDR3 has 17 residues. The CDR3 region is CASSRQFSDSGANVLTF. The CDR3 bases are TGTGCCAGCTCCCGTCAGTTTTCCGACTCTGGGGCCAACGTCCTGACTTTC.

About this clone itself: At one of its ends the junction is not consistent with the germline gene, which may arise from a read error. The chain carries TRBV7-9 and TRBJ2-2, with D uncertain. This CDR3 contains 12 residues. Germline V gene data show CDR1 as SEHNR and CDR2 as FQNEAQ (reference sequence). This CDR3 reads CSSSFRNGELFF. The CDR3 DNA follows: TGTTCCAGCAGCTTTCGTAACGGGGAGCTGTTTTTT.

The rearrangement uses TRBV30 and TRBJ2-6; D gene unclear. V gave up 4 bases and J gave up 3 bases, with 13 bases separating them. The CDR3 sequence is 15 residues long. Germline CDR1 reads GTSNPN; CDR2 reads SVGIG (reference sequence). Here the CDR3 DNA reads TGTGCCTGGACCGAAAAAGCCGGTGGGGCCAACGTCCTGACTTTC. Its translation: CAWTEKAGGANVLTF.

The chain carries TRBV18 and TRBJ1-1, with D possibly being TRBD1 (5 bases). Germline V gene data show CDR1 as KGHSH and CDR2 as LQKENI. V lost 5 bases and J 1 base, leaving 5 bases between the germline ends. CDR3 length equals 12 residues. CDR3 nucleotide sequence: TGTGCCAGCTCAGGACAGAACACTGAAGCTTTCTTT. Its protein product is CASSGQNTEAFF.

This clone turned up a few times. V is TRBV19 and J is TRBJ2-7; 11 nucleotides match TRBD2. The CDR3 extends over 15 amino acids. Germline V gene data show CDR1 as LNHDA and CDR2 as SQIVND (reference sequence). Unmatched junction bases numbered 9, after V lost 6 bases and J lost 5 bases. The CDR3 here is CASRTGTSGSNEQYF. The CDR3, as DNA: TGTGCCAGTAGAACCGGGACTAGCGGTTCTAACGAGCAGTACTTC. The full variable domain, its missing parts supplied by reference TRBV19 and TRBJ2-7, is DGGITQSPKYLFRKEGQNVTLSCEQNLNHDAMYWYRQDPGQGLRLIYYSQIVNDFQKGDIAEGYSVSREKKESFPLTVTSAQKNPTAFYLCASRTGTSGSNEQYFGPGTRLTVT.

The chain links TRBV2 to TRBJ2-5; tentatively, D is TRBD1 (9 bases). CDR1 is SNHLY, CDR2 FYNNEI, per germline. Trimming stripped 8 bases from V and 3 bases from J, with 19 bases between. The CDR3 is 15 amino acids. This chain's CDR3 is CASRGGTGYKETQYF. The CDR3 DNA is TGTGCCAGCCGCGGGGGGACAGGGTACAAAGAGACCCAGTACTTC.

The gene calls are TRBV19 and TRBJ1-1; D remains ambiguous. CDR1 is LNHDA and CDR2 is SQIVND in the germline V gene (reference sequence). Trimming shortened V by 1 base and J by 4 bases, and 13 bases separated the two germline ends. This CDR3 has 15 amino acids. CDR3 amino acids: CASSIGSGIATEAFF. The CDR3 coding sequence is TGTGCCAGTAGTATAGGGTCCGGGATTGCCACTGAAGCTTTCTTT.